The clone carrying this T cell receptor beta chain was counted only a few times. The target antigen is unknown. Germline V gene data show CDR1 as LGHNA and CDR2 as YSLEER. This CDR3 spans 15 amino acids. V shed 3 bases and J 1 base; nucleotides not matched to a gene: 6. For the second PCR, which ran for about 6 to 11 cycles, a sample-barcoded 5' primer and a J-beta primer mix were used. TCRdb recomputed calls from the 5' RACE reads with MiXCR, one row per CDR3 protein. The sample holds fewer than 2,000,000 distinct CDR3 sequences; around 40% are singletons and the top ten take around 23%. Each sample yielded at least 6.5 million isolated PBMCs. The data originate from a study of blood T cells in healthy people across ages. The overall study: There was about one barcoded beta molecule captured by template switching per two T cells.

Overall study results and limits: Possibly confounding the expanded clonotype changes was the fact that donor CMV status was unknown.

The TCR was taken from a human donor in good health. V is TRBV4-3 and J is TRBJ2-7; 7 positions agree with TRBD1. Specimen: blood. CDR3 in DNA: TGCGCCAGCAGCCAGGTTTGGGACAGATCCTACGAGCAGTACTTC. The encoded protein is CASSQVWDRSYEQYF.